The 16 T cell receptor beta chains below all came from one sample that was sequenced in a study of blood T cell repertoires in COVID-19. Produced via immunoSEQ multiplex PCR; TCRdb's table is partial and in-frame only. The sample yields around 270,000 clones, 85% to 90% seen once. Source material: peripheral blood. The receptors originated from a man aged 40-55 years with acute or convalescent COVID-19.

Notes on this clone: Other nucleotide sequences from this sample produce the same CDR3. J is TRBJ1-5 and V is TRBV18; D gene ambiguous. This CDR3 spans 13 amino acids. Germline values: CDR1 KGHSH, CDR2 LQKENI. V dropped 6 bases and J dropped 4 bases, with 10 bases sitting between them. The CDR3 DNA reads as TGTGCCAGCTCCCCAACGGAGAATCAGCCCCAGCATTTT. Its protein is CASSPTENQPQHF.

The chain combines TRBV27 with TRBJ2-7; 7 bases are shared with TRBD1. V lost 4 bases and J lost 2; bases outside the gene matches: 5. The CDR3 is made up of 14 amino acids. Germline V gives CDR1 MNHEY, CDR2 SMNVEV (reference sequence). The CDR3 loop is CASSSGQNPYEQYF. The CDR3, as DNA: TGTGCCAGCAGTTCGGGACAGAACCCCTACGAGCAGTACTTC.

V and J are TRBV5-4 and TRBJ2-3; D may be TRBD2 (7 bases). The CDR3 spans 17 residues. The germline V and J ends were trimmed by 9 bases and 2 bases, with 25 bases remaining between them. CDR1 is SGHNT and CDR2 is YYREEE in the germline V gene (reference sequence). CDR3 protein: CATPDIRGAANTDTQYF. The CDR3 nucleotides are TGTGCCACCCCAGACATTCGGGGGGCCGCAAACACAGATACGCAGTATTTT.

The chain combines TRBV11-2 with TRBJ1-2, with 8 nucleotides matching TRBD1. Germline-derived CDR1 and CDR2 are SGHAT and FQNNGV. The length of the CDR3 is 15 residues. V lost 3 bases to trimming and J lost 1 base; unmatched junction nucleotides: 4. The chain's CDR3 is CASSLGTGINYGYTF. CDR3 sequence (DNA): TGTGCCAGCAGCTTGGGGACAGGAATTAACTATGGCTACACCTTC.

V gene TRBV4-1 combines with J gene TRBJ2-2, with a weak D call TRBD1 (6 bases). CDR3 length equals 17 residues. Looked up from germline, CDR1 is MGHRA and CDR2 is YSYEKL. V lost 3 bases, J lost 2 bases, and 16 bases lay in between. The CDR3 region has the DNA TGCGCCAGCAGCCAGATTCCGGGACAAATAAACACCGGGGAGCTGTTTTTT. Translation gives CASSQIPGQINTGELFF.

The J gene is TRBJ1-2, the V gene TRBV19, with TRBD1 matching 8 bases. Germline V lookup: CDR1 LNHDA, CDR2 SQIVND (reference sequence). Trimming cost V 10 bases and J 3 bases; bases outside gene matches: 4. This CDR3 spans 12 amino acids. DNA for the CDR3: TGTGCCACTGGGGACAGGTACTATGGCTACACCTTC. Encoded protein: CATGDRYYGYTF.

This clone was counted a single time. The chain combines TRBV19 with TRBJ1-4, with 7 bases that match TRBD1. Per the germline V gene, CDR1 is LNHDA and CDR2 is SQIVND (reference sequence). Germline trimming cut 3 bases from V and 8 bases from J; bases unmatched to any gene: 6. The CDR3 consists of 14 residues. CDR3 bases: TGTGCCAGTAGTATGAACAGGGGAGACGAAAAACTGTTTTTT. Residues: CASSMNRGDEKLFF. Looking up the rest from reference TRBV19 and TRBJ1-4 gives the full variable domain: DGGITQSPKYLFRKEGQNVTLSCEQNLNHDAMYWYRQDPGQGLRLIYYSQIVNDFQKGDIAEGYSVSREKKESFPLTVTSAQKNPTAFYLCASSMNRGDEKLFFGSGTQLSVL.

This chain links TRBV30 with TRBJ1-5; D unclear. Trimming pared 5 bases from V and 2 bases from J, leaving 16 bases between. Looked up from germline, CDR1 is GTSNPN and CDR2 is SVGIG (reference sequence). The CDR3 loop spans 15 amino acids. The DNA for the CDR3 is TGTGCCTGGGGACTTCGAGGAAGCCGCAATCAGCCCCAGCATTTT. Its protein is CAWGLRGSRNQPQHF.

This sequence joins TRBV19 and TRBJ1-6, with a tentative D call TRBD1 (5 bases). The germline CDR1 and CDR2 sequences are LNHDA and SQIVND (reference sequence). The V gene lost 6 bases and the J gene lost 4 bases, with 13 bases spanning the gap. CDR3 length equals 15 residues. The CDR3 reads CASSDLTEYNSPLHF. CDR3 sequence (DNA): TGTGCCAGTAGCGATCTGACAGAATATAATTCACCCCTCCACTTT.

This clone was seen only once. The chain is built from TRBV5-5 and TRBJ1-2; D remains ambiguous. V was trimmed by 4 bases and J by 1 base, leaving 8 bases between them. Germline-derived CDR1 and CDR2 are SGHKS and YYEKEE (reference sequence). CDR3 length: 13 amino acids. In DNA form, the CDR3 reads TGTGCCAGCAGCCGCGGGTATAACTATGGCTACACCTTC. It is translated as CASSRGYNYGYTF.

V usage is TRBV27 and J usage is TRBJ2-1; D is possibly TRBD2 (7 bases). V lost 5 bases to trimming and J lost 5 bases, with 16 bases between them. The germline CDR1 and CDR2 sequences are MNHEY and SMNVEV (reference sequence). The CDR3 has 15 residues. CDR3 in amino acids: CASSLVGGGHNEQFF. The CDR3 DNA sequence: TGTGCCAGCAGTCTCGTGGGGGGGGGCCACAATGAGCAGTTCTTC.

Here the CDR3 DNA reads TGTGCCAGCAGCTACGGGTCGAGGGCGCGTCAGCCCCAGCATTTT. Its translation: CASSYGSRARQPQHF. This chain uses TRBV21-1 with TRBJ1-5. TRBV21-1 is tagged as a pseudogene. This CDR3 has 15 amino acids.

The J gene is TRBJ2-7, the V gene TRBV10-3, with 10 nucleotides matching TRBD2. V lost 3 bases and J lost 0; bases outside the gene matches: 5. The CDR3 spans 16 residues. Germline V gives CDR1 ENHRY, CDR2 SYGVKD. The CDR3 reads CAISEYSGGPSYEQYF. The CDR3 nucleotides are TGTGCCATCAGTGAATATAGCGGGGGGCCCTCCTACGAGCAGTACTTC.

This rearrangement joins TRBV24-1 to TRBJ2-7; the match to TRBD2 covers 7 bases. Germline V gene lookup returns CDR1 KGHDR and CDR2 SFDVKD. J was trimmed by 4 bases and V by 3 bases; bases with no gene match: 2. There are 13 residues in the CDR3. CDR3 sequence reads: CATSDPGGYEQYF. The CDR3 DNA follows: TGTGCCACCAGTGATCCCGGGGGGTACGAGCAGTACTTC.

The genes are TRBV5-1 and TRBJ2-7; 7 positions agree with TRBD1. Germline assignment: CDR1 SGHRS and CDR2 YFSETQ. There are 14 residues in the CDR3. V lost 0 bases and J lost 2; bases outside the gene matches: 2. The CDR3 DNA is TGCGCCAGCAGCTTGGACGGGACAGCCTACGAGCAGTACTTC. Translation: CASSLDGTAYEQYF.

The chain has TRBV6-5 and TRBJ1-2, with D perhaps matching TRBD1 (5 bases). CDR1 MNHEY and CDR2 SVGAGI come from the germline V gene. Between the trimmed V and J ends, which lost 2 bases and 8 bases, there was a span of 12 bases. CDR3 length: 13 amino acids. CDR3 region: CASSYTTGAGYTF. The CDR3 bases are TGTGCCAGCAGTTACACTACAGGTGCCGGCTACACCTTC.